Described below is a single T cell receptor beta chain sequence and its context. As yet, its antigen is unknown. 5'-RACE, quantitative and with molecular barcodes, yielded the TCR beta libraries. Each CDR3 protein gets one entry after TCRdb re-called the 5' RACE reads with MiXCR. The sample lists 700,000 to 1,000,000 distinct CDR3 sequences, 12% seen once, with 0.51% in the top ten. This specimen belongs to a study of CD8 T cells in ankylosing spondylitis. Notes on the study in general: From matched ankylosing spondylitis synovial fluid, disease-linked clones were reportedly recovered at significantly enriched levels. Previously reported in reactive arthritis synovial fluid and blood were some of the motif variants. Ankylosing spondylitis blood appeared to be characterized by a TCR beta motif of 7 to 9 highly homologous variants.

The CDR3 extends over 16 amino acids. Germline V lookup: CDR1 SGHRS, CDR2 YFSETQ. With 4 bases clipped from V and 1 base from J, the junction kept 10 bases outside the gene matches. Sequenced: blood, either unsorted or a sorted T cell fraction (not recorded which). This rearrangement joins TRBV5-1 to TRBJ1-1; 7 positions agree with TRBD1. The sequence came from a male donor with ankylosing spondylitis. The CDR3 DNA reads TGCGCCAGCAGCCCGGGACAGACCGCCGGGAACACTGAAGCTTTCTTT. This encodes CASSPGQTAGNTEAFF.